The next 17 T cell receptor beta chains were all read from a single sample in a study of shared clonotypes between healthy human individuals. Sequenced by immunoSEQ multiplex PCR; TCRdb stores in-frame clones only, minus some. The sample has 2.5 million or so clones, around 94% seen once. The specimen sequenced was naive CD4+ T cells sorted from blood. Indicated subset: CD45RA+ positively selected. Every receptor here comes from a man younger than 35 in good health.

The chain carries TRBV7-2 and TRBJ2-7, with 8 bases identical to TRBD2. CDR3 size: 15 residues. Germline assignment: CDR1 SGHTA and CDR2 FQGNSA. The trim removed 5 bases at V and 0 bases at J, leaving 6 bases unmatched. The DNA for the CDR3 is TGTGCCAGCAGCCCGACTAGCGCTAGCTCCTACGAGCAGTACTTC. It translates to CASSPTSASSYEQYF.

V usage is TRBV6-5 and J usage is TRBJ2-2, with D tentatively TRBD1 or TRBD2 (5 bases each). Germline V gene data show CDR1 as MNHEY and CDR2 as SVGAGI. The CDR3 is 14 amino acids. Trimming removed 6 bases at V and 7 bases at J, with 15 bases between. This CDR3 reads CASSWGRSGGELFF. In DNA form, the CDR3 reads TGTGCCAGCAGCTGGGGACGGTCGGGCGGGGAGCTGTTTTTT.

The rearrangement links TRBV10-3 to TRBJ2-1; D is perhaps TRBD1 or TRBD2 (5 bases each). The ends were cut back, 0 bases at V and 11 bases at J, with 8 bases in the middle. The CDR3 sequence is 12 residues long. From germline, CDR1 is ENHRY and CDR2 SYGVKD. CDR3 bases: TGTGCCATCAGTGAGTCGGGGGTGAAGCAGTTCTTC. It yields the protein CAISESGVKQFF.

J is TRBJ2-5 and V is TRBV30; weak D call: TRBD1 (6 bases). The CDR3 loop spans 13 amino acids. Trimming stripped 3 bases from V and 4 bases from J, with 12 bases between. Germline CDR1 and CDR2: GTSNPN and SVGIG (reference sequence). The chain's CDR3 is CAWSRQVLETQYF. The CDR3 DNA sequence: TGTGCCTGGAGCCGACAGGTTCTAGAGACCCAGTACTTC.

The chain carries TRBV7-2 and TRBJ2-4; D is unclear. Germline CDR1 and CDR2: SGHTA and FQGNSA. The V end was cut by 3 bases, the J end by 3 bases, with 9 bases between. The CDR3 spans 14 residues. CDR3 sequence (DNA): TGTGCCAGCAGCTTTGGGTTGTTCAAAAACATTCAGTACTTC. Amino acid sequence: CASSFGLFKNIQYF.

The V and J genes are TRBV6-1 and TRBJ2-3; 7 bases are shared with TRBD1. V lost 6 bases to trimming and J lost 6 bases; unmatched junction nucleotides: 9. Germline loops: CDR1 MNHNS, CDR2 SASEGT. The length of the CDR3 is 14 residues. The CDR3 loop reads CASRVQGKRDTQYF. CDR3 nucleotide sequence: TGTGCCAGCAGGGTACAGGGGAAGAGGGATACGCAGTATTTT.

This chain links TRBV2 with TRBJ2-1, with D perhaps matching TRBD2 (5 bases). CDR3 length equals 13 residues. V shed 6 bases and J shed 4 bases, with 10 bases lying between them. From germline, CDR1 is SNHLY and CDR2 FYNNEI. CDR3 nucleotide sequence: TGTGCCAGCAGGGACGGGGTATACAATGAGCAGTTCTTC. Translating gives CASRDGVYNEQFF.

This clone occurred once. This chain's CDR3 is CASSFRGYGFVNEKLFF. CDR3 in DNA: TGTGCCAGCAGCTTTCGGGGGTATGGGTTTGTTAATGAAAAACTGTTTTTT. This chain uses TRBV11-2 with TRBJ1-4; D is possibly TRBD1 (5 bases). CDR1 and CDR2 from the germline V gene are SGHAT and FQNNGV. The V end lost 3 bases, the J end lost 4 bases, and 18 bases lay between the germline ends. This CDR3 has 17 amino acids.

V and J are TRBV11-2 and TRBJ1-3; maybe TRBD1 (5 bases). The ends were cut back, 5 bases at V and 1 base at J, with 24 bases in the middle. There are 19 residues in the CDR3. Germline values: CDR1 SGHAT, CDR2 FQNNGV. This chain's CDR3 is CASSQAEGVQESSGNTIYF. CDR3 bases: TGTGCCAGCAGCCAAGCAGAAGGGGTACAGGAATCTTCTGGAAACACCATATATTTT.

The gene calls are TRBV18 and TRBJ2-3; D could derive from TRBD1 or TRBD2 (5 bases each). With 1 base removed from V and 1 base from J, the gap between germline ends came to 9 bases. CDR3 size: 15 residues. CDR1 is KGHSH and CDR2 is LQKENI in the germline V gene. The CDR3 DNA reads as TGTGCCAGCTCACCACAGGGACGAGGCACAGATACGCAGTATTTT. Its translation: CASSPQGRGTDTQYF. The full variable domain, its missing parts supplied by reference TRBV18 and TRBJ2-3, is NAGVMQNPRHLVRRRGQEARLRCSPMKGHSHVYWYRQLPEEGLKFMVYLQKENIIDESGMPKERFSAEFPKEGPSILRIQQVVRGDSAAYFCASSPQGRGTDTQYFGPGTRLTVL.

Remarks on this clone: Within the sample, other DNA sequences also encode this same CDR3. CDR3 protein: CASSPGAVQETQYF. CDR3 nucleotides: TGTGCCAGCTCACCGGGAGCGGTCCAAGAGACCCAGTACTTC. The chain carries TRBV18 and TRBJ2-5; possibly TRBD2 for D (5 bases). CDR1 KGHSH and CDR2 LQKENI come from the germline V gene. Trimming removed 3 bases from V and 1 base from J, with 9 bases in between. This CDR3 has 14 amino acids.

As to this clone: The same CDR3 is also encoded by other DNA sequences in this sample. The rearrangement joins TRBV30 to TRBJ1-5; D unclear. Per the germline V gene, CDR1 is GTSNPN and CDR2 is SVGIG (reference sequence). V lost 3 bases, J lost 3 bases, and 6 bases lay in between. The CDR3 spans 12 residues. As DNA, the CDR3 is TGTGCCTGGAGCGACTTCAATCAGCCCCAGCATTTT. Translated, it gives CAWSDFNQPQHF.

This chain uses TRBV7-9 with TRBJ2-3, with D hard to call. The germline gives CDR1 SEHNR, CDR2 FQNEAQ (reference sequence). V lost 5 bases and J lost 6, with 21 bases in between. The CDR3 has 16 residues. Here the CDR3 reads CASSRDSRSIKDTQYF. As DNA, the CDR3 is TGTGCCAGCAGCCGCGACTCCCGTAGTATCAAGGATACGCAGTATTTT.

The rearrangement links TRBV6-6 to TRBJ2-1; perhaps TRBD2 as D (5 bases). CDR3 length equals 12 residues. Per the germline V gene, CDR1 is MNHNY and CDR2 is SVGAGI (reference sequence). With 3 bases removed from V and 9 bases from J, the gap between germline ends came to 9 bases. For the CDR3, the DNA is TGTGCCAGCAGTTATCGACGGGGTGAGCAGTTCTTC. It translates to CASSYRRGEQFF.

The V call is TRBV6-1, the J call TRBJ1-1; D unclear. V was pared by 2 bases and J by 1 base, with 11 bases between. CDR3 size: 15 residues. Germline loops: CDR1 MNHNS, CDR2 SASEGT. CDR3 nucleotide sequence: TGTGCCAGCAGTGAACGGCGCCTGGGGAACACTGAAGCTTTCTTT. It encodes CASSERRLGNTEAFF.

Comment on this clone: This CDR3 is also generated by other DNA sequences in the sample. The genes are TRBV18 and TRBJ1-2; tentative D call: TRBD1 (5 bases). Trimming removed 3 bases at V and 5 bases at J, with 7 bases between. Germline V gene lookup returns CDR1 KGHSH and CDR2 LQKENI. The CDR3 loop spans 12 amino acids. The CDR3, as DNA: TGTGCCAGCTCACCGCAGGGTTATGGCTACACCTTC. It specifies CASSPQGYGYTF.

The gene calls are TRBV7-6 and TRBJ1-2, with TRBD1 identical over 8 bases. V was pared by 0 bases and J by 8 bases, with 8 bases of the junction left unmatched. The CDR3 has 15 amino acids. Germline V gene data show CDR1 as SGHVS and CDR2 as FNYEAQ. CDR3 sequence: CASSLAQDRVGGYTF. CDR3 DNA: TGTGCCAGCAGCTTAGCCCAGGACAGGGTAGGAGGCTACACCTTC. The variable domain in full, completed from reference TRBV7-6 and TRBJ1-2, reads GAGVSQSPRYKVTKRGQDVALRCDPISGHVSLYWYRQALGQGPEFLTYFNYEAQQDKSGLPNDRFSAERPEGSISTLTIQRTEQRDSAMYRCASSLAQDRVGGYTFGSGTRLTVV.